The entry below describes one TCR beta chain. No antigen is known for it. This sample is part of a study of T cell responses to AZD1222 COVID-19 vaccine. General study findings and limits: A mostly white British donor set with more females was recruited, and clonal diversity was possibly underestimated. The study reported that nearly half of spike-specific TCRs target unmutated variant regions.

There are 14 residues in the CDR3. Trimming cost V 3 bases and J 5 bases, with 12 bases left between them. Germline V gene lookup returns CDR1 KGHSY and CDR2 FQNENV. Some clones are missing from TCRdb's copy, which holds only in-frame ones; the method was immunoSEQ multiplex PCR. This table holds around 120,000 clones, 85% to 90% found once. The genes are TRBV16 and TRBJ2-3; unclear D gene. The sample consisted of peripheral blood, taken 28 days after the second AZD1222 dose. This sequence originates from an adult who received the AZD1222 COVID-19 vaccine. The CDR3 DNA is TGTGCCAGCAGCCAGGTATACCCCCGAGATACGCAGTATTTT. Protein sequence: CASSQVYPRDTQYF. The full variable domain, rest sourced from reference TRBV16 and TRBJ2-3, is GEEVAQTPKHLVRGEGQKAKLYCAPIKGHSYVFWYQQVLKNEFKFLISFQNENVFDETGMPKERFSAKCLPNSPCSLEIQATKLEDSAVYFCASSQVYPRDTQYFGPGTRLTVL.